What follows describes a single T cell receptor beta chain. Its cognate antigen is unknown. The data were taken from a study of cytomegalovirus exposure and HLA in healthy donors. General study points: The only immune exposure information that was available was CMV serostatus. Across donors, sequencing depth was assumed by presence/absence analyses to be roughly uniform.

The V gene's germline CDR1 is SGHDT and CDR2 YYEEEE. The ends were cut back, 2 bases at V and 10 bases at J, with 9 bases in the middle. The CDR3 contains 11 residues. The PCR employed 60 Vbeta primers together with 13 Jbeta primers. The protocol was immunoSEQ multiplex PCR, while the TCRdb copy is restricted to in-frame clones and leaves out a portion. The ten most abundant clones cover around 0.74% of a sample with 150,000 to 200,000 clones. The specimen sequenced was PBMCs. J is TRBJ2-5 and V is TRBV5-6; D is uncertain. The receptor comes from a boy between 10 and 17 years old in good health and CMV-seronegative. The DNA for the CDR3 is TGTGCCAGCAGCTTACAAACACGCCAGTACTTC. This gives the protein CASSLQTRQYF.